The 22 T cell receptor beta chains listed next were all sequenced from one sample in a study of radiotherapy plus CTLA-4 blockade in lung cancer. Measured with immunoSEQ multiplex PCR; TCRdb has only the in-frame clones, and not every one. Here the sample spans roughly 93,000 clones, 75% to 90% being singletons. The source was peripheral blood, collected from a patient treated with radiotherapy plus ipilimumab. These receptors were taken from a human donor with non-small cell lung cancer who had a partial response to radiotherapy plus ipilimumab.

The chain is built from TRBV28 and TRBJ1-5; weak D call: TRBD1 (6 bases). Germline loops: CDR1 MDHEN, CDR2 SYDVKM. This CDR3 has 15 residues. Trimming pared 4 bases from V and 2 bases from J, leaving 12 bases between. The CDR3 sequence: CASSSTGLGNQPQHF. The CDR3 coding sequence is TGTGCCAGCAGTTCGACAGGTCTGGGCAATCAGCCCCAGCATTTT.

The chain has TRBV20-1 and TRBJ1-2; TRBD1 agrees at 7 bases. J lost 7 bases, V lost 6 bases, and 5 bases had no gene match. Germline V gene lookup returns CDR1 DFQATT and CDR2 SNEGSKA (reference sequence). There are 11 residues in the CDR3. Here the CDR3 reads CSAETGPGYTF. CDR3 DNA sequence: TGCAGTGCGGAGACAGGGCCTGGCTACACCTTC.

In this sample, this clone turned up a few times. This chain joins TRBV9 and TRBJ2-1; 10 nucleotides agree with TRBD2. The germline V gene encodes CDR1 SGDLS and CDR2 YYNGEE. V lost 3 bases to trimming and J lost 2 bases; unmatched junction nucleotides: 8. The CDR3 sequence is 17 residues long. The CDR3 here is CASSEDSGRTPYNEQFF. The CDR3, as DNA: TGTGCCAGCAGCGAGGATAGCGGGAGGACCCCCTACAATGAGCAGTTCTTC.

The V gene is TRBV5-1, the J gene TRBJ2-3; 7 positions match TRBD2. The V and J ends lost 9 bases and 2 bases, in that order; junction bases with no gene match: 6. The CDR3 runs 13 residues. Germline CDR1 SGHRS, CDR2 YFSETQ. The CDR3 nucleotides are TGCGCCACCGCTAGCGGACCCACAGATACGCAGTATTTT. Translated, it gives CATASGPTDTQYF.

The rearrangement links TRBV6-6 to TRBJ2-1, with 9 positions matching TRBD2. The CDR3 runs 15 residues. CDR1 MNHNY and CDR2 SVGAGI come from the germline V gene (reference sequence). V shed 6 bases and J 3 bases; nucleotides not matched to a gene: 6. The CDR3 region is CASRLTSGIYNEQFF. As DNA, the CDR3 is TGTGCCAGCAGATTGACTAGCGGAATCTACAATGAGCAGTTCTTC.

The CDR3 sequence is CASSPQDRGQGQYF. In DNA form, the CDR3 reads TGTGCCAGTAGTCCCCAGGACAGGGGGCAGGGGCAGTACTTC. V and J are TRBV19 and TRBJ2-7, with 11 nucleotides matching TRBD1. This CDR3 is built from 14 residues. Germline assignment: CDR1 LNHDA and CDR2 SQIVND (reference sequence). The V gene end was trimmed by 5 bases and the J gene end by 9 bases; junction bases not matched to a gene: 9.

This clone showed up just once. V is TRBV10-1 and J is TRBJ2-7, with D maybe TRBD2 (6 bases). This CDR3 has 14 amino acids. Germline V gives CDR1 WNHNN, CDR2 SYGVQD (reference sequence). With 5 bases removed from V and 2 bases from J, the gap between germline ends came to 13 bases. CDR3 residues: CASSSGRWTYEQYF. The CDR3, as DNA: TGCGCCAGCAGTTCAGGGAGGTGGACCTACGAGCAGTACTTC.

The table lists this clone with a count of one. The chain couples TRBV7-2 to TRBJ1-2, with TRBD1 as a possible D gene (5 bases). V lost 0 bases and J 10 bases, leaving 12 bases between the germline ends. The CDR3 is 13 amino acids. Germline V gives CDR1 SGHTA, CDR2 FQGNSA. CDR3 DNA: TGTGCCAGCAGCTTAGCTGGACGGGGGGACTACACCTTC. It encodes CASSLAGRGDYTF.

The CDR3: CASSYSTRMNTEAFF. The CDR3 region has the DNA TGTGCCAGCAGTTACTCTACACGCATGAACACTGAAGCTTTCTTT. This chain joins TRBV6-5 and TRBJ1-1; D uncertain. The CDR3 is 15 residues long. Germline V lookup: CDR1 MNHEY, CDR2 SVGAGI. Trimming shortened V by 0 bases and J by 0 bases, and 8 bases separated the two germline ends.

J is TRBJ2-3 and V is TRBV5-4, with 12 bases fitting TRBD1. Germline CDR1 and CDR2: SGHNT and YYREEE (reference sequence). The V and J ends lost 5 bases and 4 bases, in that order; junction bases with no gene match: 8. CDR3 size: 16 residues. CDR3 coding DNA: TGTGCCAGCAGACGCACGGGACAGGGGGCCGCAGATACGCAGTATTTT. Its protein is CASRRTGQGAADTQYF.

The table lists this clone with a count of one. This sequence joins TRBV19 and TRBJ2-5, with 11 bases identical to TRBD2. The trim removed 6 bases at V and 3 bases at J, leaving 9 bases unmatched. The V gene's germline CDR1 is LNHDA and CDR2 SQIVND (reference sequence). This CDR3 has 16 amino acids. CDR3 nucleotides: TGTGCCAGTAGCCGAAGGACTAGCGGGTTGGAAGAGACCCAGTACTTC. Its protein product is CASSRRTSGLEETQYF.

The CDR3 loop reads CASRPSGTGNEQFF. For the CDR3, the DNA is TGTGCCAGCAGGCCGTCCGGGACAGGGAATGAGCAGTTCTTC. This chain uses TRBV7-9 with TRBJ2-1; TRBD1 agrees at 9 bases. The germline V gene encodes CDR1 SEHNR and CDR2 FQNEAQ (reference sequence). V lost 6 bases to trimming and J lost 7 bases; unmatched junction nucleotides: 7. This CDR3 has 14 residues.

The chain uses TRBV9 and TRBJ2-6; TRBD1 agrees at 7 bases. With 4 bases clipped from V and 1 base from J, the junction kept 11 bases outside the gene matches. Per the germline V gene, CDR1 is SGDLS and CDR2 is YYNGEE. The CDR3 loop spans 18 amino acids. CDR3 in amino acids: CASSQEDRLPSGANVLTF. CDR3 sequence (DNA): TGTGCCAGCAGCCAAGAGGACAGGCTCCCTTCTGGGGCCAACGTCCTGACTTTC.

This clone has just one count. V usage is TRBV19 and J usage is TRBJ1-4; maybe TRBD1 (5 bases). The V gene's germline CDR1 is LNHDA and CDR2 SQIVND (reference sequence). The length of the CDR3 is 15 residues. The ends were cut back, 7 bases at V and 5 bases at J, with 17 bases in the middle. CDR3 DNA sequence: TGTGCCAGTATTGCCGGCGGGGCGCGCAATGAAAAACTGTTTTTT. Protein: CASIAGGARNEKLFF. Full variable domain (missing parts from reference TRBV19 and TRBJ1-4): DGGITQSPKYLFRKEGQNVTLSCEQNLNHDAMYWYRQDPGQGLRLIYYSQIVNDFQKGDIAEGYSVSREKKESFPLTVTSAQKNPTAFYLCASIAGGARNEKLFFGSGTQLSVL.

In this sample, this clone turned up a few times. The chain has TRBV28 and TRBJ1-5; no definite D call. Germline-derived CDR1 and CDR2 are MDHEN and SYDVKM. This CDR3 has 16 residues. V lost 5 bases and J 3 bases, leaving 17 bases between the germline ends. This chain's CDR3 is CASSQAAGGSNQPQHF. In DNA, the CDR3 is TGTGCCAGCAGTCAAGCGGCCGGAGGGTCCAATCAGCCCCAGCATTTT.

The chain carries TRBV7-2 and TRBJ1-5, with a possible D match to TRBD1 (6 bases). Looked up from germline, CDR1 is SGHTA and CDR2 is FQGNSA. The CDR3 length is 13 residues. Trimming removed 2 bases at V and 6 bases at J, with 8 bases between. CDR3 protein: CASSLTGSQPQHF. CDR3 nucleotides: TGTGCCAGCAGCTTAACAGGGTCTCAGCCCCAGCATTTT.

This chain links TRBV6-1 with TRBJ1-2; the match to TRBD1 covers 11 bases. J lost 6 bases, V lost 6 bases, and 3 bases had no gene match. The CDR3 is made up of 13 amino acids. Germline V gene sequence: CDR1 MNHNS, CDR2 SASEGT. In DNA, the CDR3 is TGTGCCAGCAGAAGGACAGGGGGCGATGGCTACACCTTC. Protein product: CASRRTGGDGYTF.

This chain joins TRBV4-2 and TRBJ1-3, with D tentatively TRBD1 (6 bases). Trimming removed 0 bases from V and 2 bases from J, with 8 bases in between. CDR1 is LGHNA, CDR2 YNFKEQ, per germline. This CDR3 region has 15 residues. The CDR3 coding sequence is TGTGCCAGCAGCCAAGAACAGGGTCCTGGAAACACCATATATTTT. It specifies CASSQEQGPGNTIYF.

The gene calls are TRBV7-2 and TRBJ1-1, with D possibly TRBD1 on 5 matching bases. The CDR3 totals 13 residues. Trimming took 4 bases from V and 5 from J, leaving 11 bases between them. From germline, CDR1 is SGHTA and CDR2 FQGNSA. This chain's CDR3 is CASSSEEGTEAFF. The CDR3 region has the DNA TGTGCCAGCAGCTCTGAGGAGGGGACTGAAGCTTTCTTT.

This rearrangement joins TRBV6-6 to TRBJ2-7; TRBD1 matches 9 bases. This CDR3 has 15 amino acids. CDR1 MNHNY and CDR2 SVGAGI come from the germline V gene (reference sequence). V gave up 6 bases and J gave up 1 base; unmatched junction bases: 7. This CDR3 is CASSLGTGKSYEQYF. CDR3 DNA sequence: TGTGCCAGCAGCCTCGGGACAGGGAAATCCTACGAGCAGTACTTC.

The CDR3 loop is CASSGLAGEIFNEQFF. CDR3 coding DNA: TGTGCCAGCAGTGGACTAGCGGGAGAAATTTTTAATGAGCAGTTCTTC. The rearrangement joins TRBV2 to TRBJ2-1; 12 bases are shared with TRBD2. The germline V gene has CDR1 SNHLY and CDR2 FYNNEI. This CDR3 comprises 16 residues. The V gene end was trimmed by 4 bases and the J gene end by 7 bases; junction bases not matched to a gene: 8.

This clone came up a few times. The V and J genes are TRBV5-1 and TRBJ2-5; 7 positions agree with TRBD2. The CDR3 loop spans 15 amino acids. J lost 5 bases, V lost 1 base, and 8 bases had no gene match. CDR1 is SGHRS, CDR2 YFSETQ, per germline. The CDR3 region has the DNA TGCGCCAGCAGCTTGACGGGGGAGGGCCGTGAGACCCAGTACTTC. Its protein product is CASSLTGEGRETQYF.